This T cell receptor beta chain was retrieved from a study of shared clonotypes between healthy human individuals. Details on this clone: As yet, its antigen is unknown.

The donors, healthy adults who were HIV-negative, had experienced no recent acute infections or vaccinations. Germline V gene lookup returns CDR1 LNHNV and CDR2 YYDKDF (reference sequence). After removal of 3 bases from V and 7 bases from J, the junction contained 13 bases not matched to a gene. The CDR3 has 18 residues. In the study's own analysis: As immunoSEQ supplied junction-only sequences (without quality scores), filtering differed. Sequencing was performed with immunoSEQ multiplex PCR; in TCRdb, only in-frame clones are kept and a portion is missing. The V and J calls and clone size come from that table; D and trimming were worked out from the DNA. Among hundreds of thousands of clones, about 96% were seen once, and the ten largest hold 0.06%. General study results and limits: The authors sampled blood alone, and tissue repertoires likely differ.

This TCR came from a woman aged 25 to 39 in good health. Material for sequencing was naive CD4+ T cells sorted from blood. Subset indicated: CD45RA+ positively selected. The V and J genes are TRBV15 and TRBJ2-5; 14 positions agree with TRBD2. CDR3: CATSSSVPGLAGEGTQYF. As DNA, the CDR3 is TGTGCCACCAGCAGCTCTGTACCGGGACTAGCGGGAGAAGGGACCCAGTACTTC. The whole variable domain, remainder taken from reference TRBV15 and TRBJ2-5, is DAMVIQNPRYQVTQFGKPVTLSCSQTLNHNVMYWYQQKSSQAPKLLFHYYDKDFNNEADTPDNFQSRRPNTSFCFLDIRSPGLGDTAMYLCATSSSVPGLAGEGTQYFGPGTRLLVL.